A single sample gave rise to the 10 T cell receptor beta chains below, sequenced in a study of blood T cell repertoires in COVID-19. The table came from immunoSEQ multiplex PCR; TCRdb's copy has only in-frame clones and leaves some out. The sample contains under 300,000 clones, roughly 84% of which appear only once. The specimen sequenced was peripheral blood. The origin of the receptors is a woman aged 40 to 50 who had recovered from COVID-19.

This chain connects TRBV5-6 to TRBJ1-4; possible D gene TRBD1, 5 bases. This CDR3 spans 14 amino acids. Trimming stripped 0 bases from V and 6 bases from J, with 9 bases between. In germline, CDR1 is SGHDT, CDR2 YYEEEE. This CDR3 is CASSLAGFDEKLFF. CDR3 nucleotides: TGTGCCAGCAGCTTGGCAGGGTTCGATGAAAAACTGTTTTTT. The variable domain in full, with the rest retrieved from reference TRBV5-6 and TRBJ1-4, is DAGVTQSPTHLIKTRGQQVTLRCSPKSGHDTVSWYQQALGQGPQFIFQYYEEEERQRGNFPDRFSGHQFPNYSSELNVNALLLGDSALYLCASSLAGFDEKLFFGSGTQLSVL.

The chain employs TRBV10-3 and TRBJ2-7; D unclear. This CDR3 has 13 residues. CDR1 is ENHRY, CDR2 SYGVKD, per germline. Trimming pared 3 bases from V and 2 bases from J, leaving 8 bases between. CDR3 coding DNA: TGTGCCATCAGTGATAGCAGAACCTACGAGCAGTACTTC. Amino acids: CAISDSRTYEQYF.

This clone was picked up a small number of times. The CDR3 DNA reads as TGTGCCAGCAGCCTGAGACAGGGTTTTAATCAGCCCCAGCATTTT. As protein: CASSLRQGFNQPQHF. The chain carries TRBV7-6 and TRBJ1-5; 7 bases map to TRBD1. V trimming: 5 bases; J trimming: 4 bases; junction bases outside the gene matches: 8. CDR1 is SGHVS, CDR2 FNYEAQ, per germline. The CDR3 loop spans 15 amino acids.

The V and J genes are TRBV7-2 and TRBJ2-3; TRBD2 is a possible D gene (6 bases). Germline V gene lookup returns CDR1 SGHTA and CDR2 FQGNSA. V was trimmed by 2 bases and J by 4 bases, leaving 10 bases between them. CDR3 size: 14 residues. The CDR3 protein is CASSLQGRSDTQYF. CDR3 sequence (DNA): TGTGCCAGCAGCTTACAAGGGAGGTCAGATACGCAGTATTTT.

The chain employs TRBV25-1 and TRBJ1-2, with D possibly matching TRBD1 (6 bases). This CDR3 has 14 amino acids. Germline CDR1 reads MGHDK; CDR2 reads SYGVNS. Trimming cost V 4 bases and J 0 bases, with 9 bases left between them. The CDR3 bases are TGTGCCAGCAGTGCGGGGGGCTCTAACTATGGCTACACCTTC. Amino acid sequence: CASSAGGSNYGYTF.

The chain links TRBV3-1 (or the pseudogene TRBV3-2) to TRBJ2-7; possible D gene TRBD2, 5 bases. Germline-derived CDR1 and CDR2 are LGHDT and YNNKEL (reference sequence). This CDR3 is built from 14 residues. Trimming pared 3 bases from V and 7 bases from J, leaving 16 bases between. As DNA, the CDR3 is TGTGCCAGCAGCCACCCCTTATCCGGGGATGAGCAGTACTTC. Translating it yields CASSHPLSGDEQYF.

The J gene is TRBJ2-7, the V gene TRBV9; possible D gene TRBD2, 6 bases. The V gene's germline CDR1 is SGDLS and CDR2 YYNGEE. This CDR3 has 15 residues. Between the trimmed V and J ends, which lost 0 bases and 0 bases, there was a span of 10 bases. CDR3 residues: CASSVATGLSYEQYF. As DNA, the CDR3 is TGTGCCAGCAGCGTAGCTACGGGACTCTCCTACGAGCAGTACTTC. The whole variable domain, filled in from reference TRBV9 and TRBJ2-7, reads DSGVTQTPKHLITATGQRVTLRCSPRSGDLSVYWYQQSLDQGLQFLIQYYNGEERAKGNILERFSAQQFPDLHSELNLSSLELGDSALYFCASSVATGLSYEQYFGPGTRLTVT.

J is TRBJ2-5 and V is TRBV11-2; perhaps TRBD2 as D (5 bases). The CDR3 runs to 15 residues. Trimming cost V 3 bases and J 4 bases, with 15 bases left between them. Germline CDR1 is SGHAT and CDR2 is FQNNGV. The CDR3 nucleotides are TGTGCCAGCAGCTTGCTTAAGACCGCGGGAGAGACCCAGTACTTC. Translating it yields CASSLLKTAGETQYF.

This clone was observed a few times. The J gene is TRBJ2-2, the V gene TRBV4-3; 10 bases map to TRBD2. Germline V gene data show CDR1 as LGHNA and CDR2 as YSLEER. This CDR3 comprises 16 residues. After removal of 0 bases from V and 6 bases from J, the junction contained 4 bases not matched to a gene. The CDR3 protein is CASSQDASGSSGELFF. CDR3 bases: TGCGCCAGCAGCCAAGATGCTAGCGGGAGTTCCGGGGAGCTGTTTTTT.

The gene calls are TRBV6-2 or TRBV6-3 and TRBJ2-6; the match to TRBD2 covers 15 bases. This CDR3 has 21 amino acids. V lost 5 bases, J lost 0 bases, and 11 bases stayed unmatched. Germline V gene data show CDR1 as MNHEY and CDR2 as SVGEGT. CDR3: CASSQWGLAGGRNSGANVLTF. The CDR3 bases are TGTGCCAGCAGTCAATGGGGACTAGCGGGAGGACGAAACTCTGGGGCCAACGTCCTGACTTTC.